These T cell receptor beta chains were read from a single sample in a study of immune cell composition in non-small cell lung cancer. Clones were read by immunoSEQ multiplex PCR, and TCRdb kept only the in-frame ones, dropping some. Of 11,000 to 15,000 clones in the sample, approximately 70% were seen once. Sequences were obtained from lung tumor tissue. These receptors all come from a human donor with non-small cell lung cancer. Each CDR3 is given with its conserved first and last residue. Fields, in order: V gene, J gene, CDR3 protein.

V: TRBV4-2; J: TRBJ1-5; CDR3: CASSQDGDRAQPQHF
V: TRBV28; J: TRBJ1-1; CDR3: CASSPAKTEAFF
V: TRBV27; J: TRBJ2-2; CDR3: CASRIKGHSNTGELFF
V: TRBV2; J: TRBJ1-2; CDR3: CASSGQGAFYGYTF
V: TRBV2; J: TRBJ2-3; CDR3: CASSTSGSVADTQYF
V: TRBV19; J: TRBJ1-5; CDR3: CASSMPGQGGQPQHF
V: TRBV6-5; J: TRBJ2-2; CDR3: CASKTDWNTGELFF
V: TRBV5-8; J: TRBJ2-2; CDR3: CASSLLFGELFF
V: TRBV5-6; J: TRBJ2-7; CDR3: CASSLAGALYEQYF
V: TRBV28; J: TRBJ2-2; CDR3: CASRMGQEGTGELFF
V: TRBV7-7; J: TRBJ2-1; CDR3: CASSPGTSGYNEQFF
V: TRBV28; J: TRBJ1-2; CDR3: CASSQGGVNRGYTF
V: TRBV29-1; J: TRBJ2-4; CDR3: CSGAATGSGIQYF
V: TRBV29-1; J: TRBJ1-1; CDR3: CSGGTREYTEAFF
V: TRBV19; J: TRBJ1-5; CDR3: CASRRSNQPQHF
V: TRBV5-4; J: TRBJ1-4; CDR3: CASSDRTTNEKLFF
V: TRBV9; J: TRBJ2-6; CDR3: CASSPRAGVGGPKSGANVLTF
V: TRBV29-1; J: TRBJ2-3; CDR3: CSVEGLAGDTQYF
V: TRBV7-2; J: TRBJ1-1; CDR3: CASSKPDRSTEAFF
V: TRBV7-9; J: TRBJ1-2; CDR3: CASSLSLGPAYGYTF
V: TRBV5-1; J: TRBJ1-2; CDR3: CASSDYGQGEDGYTF
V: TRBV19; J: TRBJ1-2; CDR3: CASSISRRDYGYTF
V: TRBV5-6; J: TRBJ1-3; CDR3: CASSLVTSGAGNTIYF
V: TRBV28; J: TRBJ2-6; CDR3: CASRETRGRYPGANVLTF
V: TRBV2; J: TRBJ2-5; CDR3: CASSGPGTSGQETQYF
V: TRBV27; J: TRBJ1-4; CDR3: CASSLSRTGSLPLAKLFF
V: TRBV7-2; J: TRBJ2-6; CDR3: CASSLVTGTGANVLTF
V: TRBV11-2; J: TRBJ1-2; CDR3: CASSFGRRGGVAGYTF
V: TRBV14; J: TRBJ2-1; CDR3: CASSGQTYNEQFF
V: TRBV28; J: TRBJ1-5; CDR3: CASRWTLAQPQHF
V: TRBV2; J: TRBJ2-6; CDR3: CASSALGSGANVLTF
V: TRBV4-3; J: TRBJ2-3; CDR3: CASSQDLGRDTQYF
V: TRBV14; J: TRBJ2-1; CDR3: CASSLERGDFYNEQFF
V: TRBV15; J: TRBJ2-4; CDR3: CATSRDLGGNIQYF
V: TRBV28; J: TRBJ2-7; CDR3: CASSSTGDKRGYYEQYF
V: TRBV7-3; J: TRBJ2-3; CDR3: CASSLQINGDTQYF
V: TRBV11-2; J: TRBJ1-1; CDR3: CASSLAYRVTEAFF
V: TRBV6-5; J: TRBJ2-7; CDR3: CASSYSIGSGGEQYF
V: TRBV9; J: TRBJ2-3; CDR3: CASSGQAGGPRTDTQYF
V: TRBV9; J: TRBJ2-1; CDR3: CASSGYSRGGYNEQFF
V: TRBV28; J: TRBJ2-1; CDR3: CASSFLASSYNEQFF
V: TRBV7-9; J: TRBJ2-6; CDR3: CASSLRSAYFSGANVLTF
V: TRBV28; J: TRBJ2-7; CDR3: CASSSDYSYEQYF
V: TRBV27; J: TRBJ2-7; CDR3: CASSPTSGVGSYEQYF
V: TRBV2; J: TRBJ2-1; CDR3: CASAPSGFYNEQFF
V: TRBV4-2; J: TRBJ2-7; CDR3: CASSSPIASGTYEQYF
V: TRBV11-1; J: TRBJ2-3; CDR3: CASSFTSGEDTQYF
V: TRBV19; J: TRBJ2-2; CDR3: CASHSSGRRTGELFF
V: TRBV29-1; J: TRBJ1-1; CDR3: CSGWTGDMNTEAFF
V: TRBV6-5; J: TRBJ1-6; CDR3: CASSYGGDRAASPLHF
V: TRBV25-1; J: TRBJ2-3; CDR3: CASSGTGTRVDTQYF
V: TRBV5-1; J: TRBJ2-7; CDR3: CASSLLGGPYEQYF
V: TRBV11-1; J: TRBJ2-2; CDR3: CASSAGTKNTGELFF
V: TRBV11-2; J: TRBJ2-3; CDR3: CASSSLGRGAADTQYF
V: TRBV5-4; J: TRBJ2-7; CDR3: CASSFGQVYEQYF
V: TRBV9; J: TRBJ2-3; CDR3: CASSVVGGRTDTQYF
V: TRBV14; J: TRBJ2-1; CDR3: CASSQELARNEQFF
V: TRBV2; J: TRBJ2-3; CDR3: CASSGGGGIGTDTQYF
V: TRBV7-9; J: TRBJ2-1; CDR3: CASSLGASYDEQFF